This T cell receptor (beta chain) originates from a study of T cell clones after liver transplantation. The wider study: Tolerance: complete withdrawal held at least one year, liver enzymes staying within twice normal. Blood was drawn pre-transplant, before withdrawal, and after full or failed withdrawal. Findings of the study overall: Conclusions were preliminary, with small, heterogeneous patient groups.

Assay used: immunoSEQ multiplex PCR; TCRdb lists only in-frame clones, some missing. The sample includes tens of thousands of clones, approximately 81% of them seen just once. With regard to this clone: Its antigen is not known.

CDR1 MDHEN and CDR2 SYDVKM come from the germline V gene. CDR3 size: 15 residues. Trimming took off 5 bases at V and 0 bases at J, with 11 bases between the two ends. The starting material was CD4+ T cells from blood, obtained 48 months after liver transplant. The chain uses TRBV28 and TRBJ2-1; the D gene is possibly TRBD2 (6 bases). The clonotype originates from a human patient who received a liver transplant. The graft donor may have given rise to some T cells. This CDR3 reads CASSPTSGSYNEQFF. The DNA of the CDR3 is TGTGCCAGCAGTCCGACTAGTGGCTCCTACAATGAGCAGTTCTTC. Full variable domain (rest looked up from reference TRBV28 and TRBJ2-1): DVKVTQSSRYLVKRTGEKVFLECVQDMDHENMFWYRQDPGLGLRLIYFSYDVKMKEKGDIPEGYSVSREKKERFSLILESASTNQTSMYLCASSPTSGSYNEQFFGPGTRLTVL.